These T cell receptor beta chains were read from a single sample in a study of cytomegalovirus exposure and HLA in healthy donors. Sequenced by immunoSEQ multiplex PCR; TCRdb stores in-frame clones only, minus some. This listing includes about 170,000 clones. Sequencing used PBMCs. These receptors were taken from a woman aged 55-70 years in good health and CMV-seronegative. Both conserved end residues are part of each CDR3. The D gene is left open where the match is weak.

j_gene	v_gene	len	d_gene	CDR3nt	CDR3aa
TRBJ2-1	TRBV5-5	14	NA	TGTGCCAGCAGCTTGGTATCCCTATTTAATGAGCAGTTCTTC	CASSLVSLFNEQFF
TRBJ2-1	TRBV5-6	15	TRBD1	TGTGCCAGCAGCTTGGAAGGGGGCGATTACAATGAGCAGTTCTTC	CASSLEGGDYNEQFF
TRBJ2-1	TRBV7-3	15	TRBD1	TGTGCCAGCAGCTCCCGACAGGGACGGTTGGGTGAGCAGTTCTTC	CASSSRQGRLGEQFF
TRBJ1-2	TRBV5-5	15	NA	TGTGCCAGCAGCCCGGGGGGCGGAACTAACTATGGCTACACCTTC	CASSPGGGTNYGYTF
TRBJ2-2	TRBV5-1	18	TRBD1	TGCGCCAGCAGCCGCTGGGCTCGACAGGGGGCGAACACCGGGGAGCTGTTTTTT	CASSRWARQGANTGELFF
TRBJ2-6	TRBV27	15	NA	TGTGCCAGCACCCCCAGGGGTAGAGGGGCCAACGTCCTGACTTTC	CASTPRGRGANVLTF
TRBJ2-7	TRBV5-8	13	TRBD2	TGTGCCAGCAGCCCAAGACTAGCAGGCGAGCAGTACTTC	CASSPRLAGEQYF
TRBJ1-6	TRBV10-3	12	NA	TGTGCCATCTCGAAGGGGGATTCACCCCTCCACTTT	CAISKGDSPLHF
TRBJ2-7	TRBV5-4	18	TRBD2	TGTGCCAGCAGCGGGGACGGGGGAGCGGGGGGACCCCTCCACGAGCAGTACTTC	CASSGDGGAGGPLHEQYF
TRBJ1-1	TRBV10-3	14	NA	TGTGCCAGCGAGGAGGTCCGAGGGAACACTGAAGCTTTCTTT	CASEEVRGNTEAFF
TRBJ2-7	TRBV7-2	16	TRBD2	TGTGCCAGCAGCTTAGTAGGGCTAGCGGGAGCCTACGAGCAGTACTTC	CASSLVGLAGAYEQYF
TRBJ2-7	TRBV2	19	TRBD2	TGTGCCAGCAGTGTGGGGGTCGGACTAGCGGGAGCGGTAACCTACGAGCAGTACTTC	CASSVGVGLAGAVTYEQYF
TRBJ2-1	TRBV10-3	17	TRBD1	TGTGCCATCAGTGATTTCAGACAGGGAATGGAAACTGGTGAGCAGTTCTTC	CAISDFRQGMETGEQFF
TRBJ2-1	TRBV11-2	15	NA	TGTGCCAGCAGCTTAGTGGCAGGGGGGATAGGGGAGCAGTTCTTC	CASSLVAGGIGEQFF
TRBJ2-3	TRBV27	18	TRBD2	TGTGCCAGCAGTCCTCTGGGACTAGCGGGGCTTAGCACAGATACGCAGTATTTT	CASSPLGLAGLSTDTQYF
TRBJ1-3	TRBV4-3	15	NA	TGCGCCAGCAGCCAAGTAAAGGGGGTTTCAAACACCATATATTTT	CASSQVKGVSNTIYF
TRBJ1-4	TRBV7-9	12	NA	TGTGCCAGCAGCCGGGACTCAGAAAAACTGTTTTTT	CASSRDSEKLFF
TRBJ2-3	TRBV2	15	NA	TGTGCCAGCAGTGAAGCTCTATCAACCACAGATACGCAGTATTTT	CASSEALSTTDTQYF
TRBJ1-2	TRBV9	16	NA	TGTGCCAGCACCCTCGAGGAGGGGAGGTGGAACTATGGCTACACCTTC	CASTLEEGRWNYGYTF
TRBJ1-2	TRBV19	12	NA	TGTGCCAGTAGTAGGTCGGGGTATGGCTACACCTTC	CASSRSGYGYTF
TRBJ1-2	TRBV5-1	11	NA	TGCGCCAGCAGCCATCCCCGGGACTACACCTTC	CASSHPRDYTF
TRBJ1-1	TRBV4-1	16	NA	TGCGCCAGCAGCCACCTCCTTAGACAGACCAGCGCTGAAGCTTTCTTT	CASSHLLRQTSAEAFF
TRBJ2-1	TRBV5-1	17	TRBD1	TGCGCCAGCAGCTTGGGACCCGGGACAGGGCCCTACAATGAGCAGTTCTTC	CASSLGPGTGPYNEQFF
TRBJ2-2	TRBV14	16	NA	TGTGCCAGCAGCCAGAGACTCCAGAGGGGGACCGGGGAGCTGTTTTTT	CASSQRLQRGTGELFF
TRBJ1-5	TRBV5-1	14	TRBD1	TGCGCCAGCAGCTCCGGACAGGGCGGACAGCCCCAGCATTTT	CASSSGQGGQPQHF
TRBJ1-5	TRBV27	15	NA	TGTGCCAGCAGTTTACGGGGGGTTGAAATTCAGCCCCAGCATTTT	CASSLRGVEIQPQHF
TRBJ2-3	TRBV5-4	11	NA	TGTGCCAGCAGCTCCGGAGATACGCAGTATTTT	CASSSGDTQYF
TRBJ2-4	TRBV27	14	NA	TGTGCCAGCAGTTCCCCCCTAGCCAAAAACATTCAGTACTTC	CASSSPLAKNIQYF
TRBJ1-3	TRBV18	14	TRBD1	TGTGCCAGCTCACCCCGCCAGGGGGAGGACACCATATATTTT	CASSPRQGEDTIYF
TRBJ1-2	TRBV7-2	13	TRBD1	TGTGCCAGCAGCTTAACAGGGGACTATGGCTACACCTTC	CASSLTGDYGYTF
TRBJ1-4	TRBV2	12	NA	TGTGCCAGCAGTGCTACAGGGACCAAACTGTTTTTT	CASSATGTKLFF
TRBJ2-7	TRBV29-1	12	TRBD1	TGCAGCGTTGGGGGACAGCCCTACGAGCAGTACTTC	CSVGGQPYEQYF
TRBJ2-2	TRBV19	16	TRBD2	TGTGCCAGTAGTATAGAGGGCGGGAGAGTCGCCGGGGAGCTGTTTTTT	CASSIEGGRVAGELFF
TRBJ2-7	TRBV10-3	17	NA	TGTGCCATCAGTGAGTCGAGGAGATTAGCTGTCTCCTACGAGCAGTACTTC	CAISESRRLAVSYEQYF
TRBJ2-2	TRBV5-1	15	NA	TGCGCCAGCAGCTTGGACCCCAGTGTGCCCGGGGAGCTGTTTTTT	CASSLDPSVPGELFF
TRBJ2-1	TRBV6-6	15	TRBD2	TGTGCCAGCAGTTACGCTAGCGGGGAGACAAATGAGCAGTTCTTC	CASSYASGETNEQFF
TRBJ2-3	TRBV4-1	19	NA	TGCGCCAGCAGCCCCACCGAGACAGCGCCCGGGGGGCCCACAGATACGCAGTATTTT	CASSPTETAPGGPTDTQYF
TRBJ1-1	TRBV19	15	NA	TGTGCCAGTAGTCTCCCAGGAACCATGAACACTGAAGCTTTCTTT	CASSLPGTMNTEAFF
TRBJ2-7	TRBV9	17	NA	TGTGCCAGCAGCGCTAGGGGCAGTTATCAGGGGACCTACGAGCAGTACTTC	CASSARGSYQGTYEQYF
TRBJ2-2	TRBV27	11	NA	TGTGCCAGCATGAGTAACGGGGAGCTGTTTTTT	CASMSNGELFF
TRBJ1-1	TRBV5-1	13	NA	TGCGCCAGCAGCTTGGGGAGAAACACTGAAGCTTTCTTT	CASSLGRNTEAFF
TRBJ2-3	TRBV27	17	TRBD1	TGTGCCAGCAATAACCTTCCGGGACAGGGGAGCACAGATACGCAGTATTTT	CASNNLPGQGSTDTQYF
TRBJ2-6	TRBV7-3	17	TRBD1	TGTGCCAGCGGCCTCGGACAGGGGTATCCTGGGGCCAACGTCCTGACTTTC	CASGLGQGYPGANVLTF
TRBJ2-1	TRBV13	15	NA	TGTGCCAGCACCAAGGGAGGCGGCCCCTACAATGAGCAGTTCTTC	CASTKGGGPYNEQFF
TRBJ1-5	TRBV2	14	NA	TGTGCCAGCAGCGCTACGAGCAGCAATCAGCCCCAGCATTTT	CASSATSSNQPQHF
TRBJ2-7	TRBV10-1	16	TRBD2	TGCGCCAGCAGTGAGTCGTACCTAGCGGGAGCCTACGAGCAGTACTTC	CASSESYLAGAYEQYF
TRBJ2-3	TRBV7-2	12	NA	TGTGCCAGCAGCTTAAGGCTAGCAGGGCAGTATTTT	CASSLRLAGQYF
TRBJ2-7	TRBV5-4	15	NA	TGTGCCAGCAGCCCGTCCGGGAAACCAACCTACGAGCAGTACTTC	CASSPSGKPTYEQYF
TRBJ2-7	TRBV6-5	14	TRBD1	TGTGCCAGCAGCCGACAGGGGGCTTTCTACGAGCAGTACTTC	CASSRQGAFYEQYF
TRBJ2-7	TRBV4-3	15	NA	TGCGCCAGCAGCCAAGATGAGGGGGAAGCCTACGAGCAGTACTTC	CASSQDEGEAYEQYF